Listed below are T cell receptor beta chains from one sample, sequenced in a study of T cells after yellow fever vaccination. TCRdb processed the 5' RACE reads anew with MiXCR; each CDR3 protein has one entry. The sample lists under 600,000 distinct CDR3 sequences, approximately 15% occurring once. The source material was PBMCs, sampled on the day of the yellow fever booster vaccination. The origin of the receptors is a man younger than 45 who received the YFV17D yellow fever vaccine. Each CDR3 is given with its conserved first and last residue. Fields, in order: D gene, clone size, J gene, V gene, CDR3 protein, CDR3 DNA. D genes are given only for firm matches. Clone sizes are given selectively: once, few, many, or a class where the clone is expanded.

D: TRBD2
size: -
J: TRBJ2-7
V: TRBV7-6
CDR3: CASLAGTSGISYEQYF
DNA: TGTGCCAGCCTGGCCGGGACTAGCGGGATCTCCTACGAGCAGTACTTC

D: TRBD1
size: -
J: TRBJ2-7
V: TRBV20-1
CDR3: CSATDRGYEQYF
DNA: TGCAGTGCCACGGACAGGGGCTACGAGCAGTACTTC

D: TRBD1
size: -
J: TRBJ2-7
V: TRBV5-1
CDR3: CASSLEGDRSYEQYF
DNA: TGCGCCAGCAGCTTGGAGGGGGACAGATCCTACGAGCAGTACTTC

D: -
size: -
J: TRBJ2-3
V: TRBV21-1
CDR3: CASSKETEPSTDTQYF
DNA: TGTGCCAGCAGCAAAGAGACAGAGCCTAGCACAGATACGCAGTATTTT

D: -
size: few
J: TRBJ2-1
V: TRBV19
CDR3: CASSLERSYNEQFF
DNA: TGTGCCAGTAGTTTGGAGCGGTCCTACAATGAGCAGTTCTTC

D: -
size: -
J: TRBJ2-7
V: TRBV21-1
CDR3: CASSRSLPQTSGISYEQYF
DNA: TGTGCCAGCAGCCGATCCCTGCCCCAGACTAGCGGGATCTCCTACGAGCAGTACTTC

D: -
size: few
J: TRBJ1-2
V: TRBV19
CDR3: CASASVGFGYTF
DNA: TGTGCCAGCGCCTCAGTGGGCTTTGGCTACACCTTC

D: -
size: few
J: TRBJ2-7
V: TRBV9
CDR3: CASSPPGGNHEQYF
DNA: TGTGCCAGCAGCCCTCCAGGGGGGAACCACGAGCAGTACTTC

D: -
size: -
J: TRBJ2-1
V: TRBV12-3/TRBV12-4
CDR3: CASSLVLGGEQFF
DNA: TGTGCCAGCAGTTTAGTATTGGGAGGTGAGCAGTTCTTC

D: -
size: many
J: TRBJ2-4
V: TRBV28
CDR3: CASSLGGTKNIQYF
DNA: TGTGCCAGCAGTTTGGGAGGAACCAAAAACATTCAGTACTTC

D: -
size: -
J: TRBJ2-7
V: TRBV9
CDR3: CASSVGGSSEQYF
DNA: TGTGCCAGCAGCGTTGGGGGTAGTAGCGAGCAGTACTTC

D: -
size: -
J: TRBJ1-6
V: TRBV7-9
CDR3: CASSENGIRGSPLHF
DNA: TGTGCCAGCAGCGAAAACGGGATTCGAGGGTCACCCCTCCACTTT

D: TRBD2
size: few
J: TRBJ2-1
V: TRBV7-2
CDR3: CASSLGTSGVGNEQFF
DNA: TGTGCCAGCAGCTTAGGGACTAGCGGGGTAGGGAATGAGCAGTTCTTC

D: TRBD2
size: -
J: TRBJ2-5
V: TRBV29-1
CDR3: CSVRLAGGPGTQYF
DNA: TGCAGCGTTCGACTAGCGGGAGGGCCTGGGACCCAGTACTTC

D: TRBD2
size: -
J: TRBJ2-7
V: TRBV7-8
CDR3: CASSLAGRASYEQYF
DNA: TGTGCCAGCAGCTTAGCCGGGAGGGCCTCCTACGAGCAGTACTTC

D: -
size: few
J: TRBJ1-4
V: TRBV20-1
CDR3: CSARDLPGRENEKLFF
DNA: TGCAGTGCTAGAGATCTTCCGGGAAGGGAGAATGAAAAACTGTTTTTT

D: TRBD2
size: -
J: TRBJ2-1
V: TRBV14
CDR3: CASSQLAGVAYNEQFF
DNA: TGTGCCAGCAGCCAGTTAGCGGGAGTAGCCTACAATGAGCAGTTCTTC

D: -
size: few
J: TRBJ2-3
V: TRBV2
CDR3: CASKEKSYTDTQYF
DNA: TGTGCCAGCAAGGAAAAGTCGTACACAGATACGCAGTATTTT

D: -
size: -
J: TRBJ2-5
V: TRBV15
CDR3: CATRESVEETQYF
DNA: TGTGCCACCAGGGAGAGCGTGGAGGAGACCCAGTACTTC

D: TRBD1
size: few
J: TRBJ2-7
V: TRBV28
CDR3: CASESTGGEIYEQYF
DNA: TGTGCCAGCGAGAGTACAGGGGGCGAAATCTACGAGCAGTACTTC

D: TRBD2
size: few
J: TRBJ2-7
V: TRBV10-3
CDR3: CAISGTSGTYEQYF
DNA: TGTGCCATCTCGGGGACTAGCGGTACCTACGAGCAGTACTTC

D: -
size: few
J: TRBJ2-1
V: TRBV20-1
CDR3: CSAHDQRGNEQFF
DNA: TGCAGTGCCCATGACCAGCGAGGCAATGAGCAGTTCTTC

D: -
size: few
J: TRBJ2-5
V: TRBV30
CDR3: CAWSVTRGYQETQYF
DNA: TGTGCCTGGAGTGTGACCCGGGGTTATCAAGAGACCCAGTACTTC

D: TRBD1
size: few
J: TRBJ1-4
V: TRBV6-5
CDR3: CASSYSPAVGQAEKLFF
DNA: TGTGCCAGCAGTTACTCCCCGGCGGTCGGACAGGCCGAAAAACTGTTTTTT

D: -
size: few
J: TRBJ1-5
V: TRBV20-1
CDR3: CSARGGGGNQPQHF
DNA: TGCAGTGCTAGAGGAGGGGGTGGCAATCAGCCCCAGCATTTT

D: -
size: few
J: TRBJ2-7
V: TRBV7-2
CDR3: CASSLTAAATEQYF
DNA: TGTGCCAGCAGCTTGACAGCGGCCGCTACCGAGCAGTACTTC

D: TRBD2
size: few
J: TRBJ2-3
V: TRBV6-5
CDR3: CASSLKQLGASGRYATSLRYF
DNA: TGTGCCAGCAGTTTAAAACAACTTGGGGCTAGCGGGAGATACGCTACCTCTCTCCGGTATTTT

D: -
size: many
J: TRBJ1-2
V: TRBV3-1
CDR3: CASSPGRNYGYTF
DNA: TGTGCCAGCAGCCCGGGACGGAACTATGGCTACACCTTC

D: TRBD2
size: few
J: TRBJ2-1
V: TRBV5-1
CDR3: CASSLEPTSGSSYNEQFF
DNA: TGCGCCAGCAGCTTGGAACCGACTAGCGGGAGCTCCTACAATGAGCAGTTCTTC

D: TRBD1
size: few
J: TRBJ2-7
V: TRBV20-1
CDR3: CSAATPGQGAGEQYF
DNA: TGCAGTGCTGCAACCCCAGGACAGGGGGCTGGGGAGCAGTACTTC

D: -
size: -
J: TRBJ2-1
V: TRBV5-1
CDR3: CASSLVAGAVYNEQFF
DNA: TGCGCCAGCAGCTTGGTTGCGGGGGCGGTATACAATGAGCAGTTCTTC

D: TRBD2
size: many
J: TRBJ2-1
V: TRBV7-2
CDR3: CASSPQGGQTYNEQFF
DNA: TGTGCCAGCAGCCCCCAGGGAGGGCAGACCTACAATGAGCAGTTCTTC

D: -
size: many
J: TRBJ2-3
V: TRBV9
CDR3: CASSVAGDTQYF
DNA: TGTGCCAGCAGCGTAGCGGGGGATACGCAGTATTTT

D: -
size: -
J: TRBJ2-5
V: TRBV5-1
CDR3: CASRPSGSGGPETQYF
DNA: TGCGCCAGCAGACCTTCTGGCAGTGGGGGACCGGAGACCCAGTACTTC

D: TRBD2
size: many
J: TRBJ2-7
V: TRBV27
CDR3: CASSSGGRGYEQYF
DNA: TGTGCCAGCAGTAGCGGGGGGCGAGGGTACGAGCAGTACTTC

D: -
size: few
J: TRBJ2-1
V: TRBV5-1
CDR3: CASGEFSSYNEQFF
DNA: TGCGCCAGCGGTGAGTTTTCCTCCTACAATGAGCAGTTCTTC

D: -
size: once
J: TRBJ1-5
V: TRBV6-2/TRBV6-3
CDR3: CASRTLRQPQHF
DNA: TGTGCCAGCAGAACCTTGAGGCAGCCCCAGCATTTT

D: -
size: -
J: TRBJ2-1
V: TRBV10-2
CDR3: CASSDTGPGLF
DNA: TGCGCCAGCAGTGATACCGGGCCGGGTCTTTTT

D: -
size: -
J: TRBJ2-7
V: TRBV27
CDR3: CASSYEAGITYEQYF
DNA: TGTGCCAGCAGTTATGAGGCGGGAATTACCTACGAGCAGTACTTC

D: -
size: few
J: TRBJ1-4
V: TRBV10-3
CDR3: CAISDVRADDEKLFF
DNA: TGTGCCATCAGTGATGTTAGAGCCGATGATGAAAAACTGTTTTTT

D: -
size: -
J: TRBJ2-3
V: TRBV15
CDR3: CATSSSRATDTQYF
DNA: TGTGCCACCAGCAGTTCGAGGGCCACAGATACGCAGTATTTT

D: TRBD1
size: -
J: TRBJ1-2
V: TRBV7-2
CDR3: CASSLEGTGNYGYTF
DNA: TGTGCCAGCAGCTTAGAAGGGACAGGGAACTATGGCTACACCTTC